This T cell receptor (beta chain) is from a study of human T cells and chemical hapten exposure. In the study overall: Small differences in pooled library volume mainly drove the variation in TCR yields per sample.

MiXCR, applied by TCRdb to the RACE reads, yields one record per CDR3 protein. Counted here are roughly 200,000 distinct CDR3 sequences, more than 20% occurring once; the ten biggest clones make up about 7%. About this clonotype itself: Its antigen is not identified.

Study results and limitations: The study found expanded TCRs formed significantly more large CDR3 similarity clusters than controls.

The V gene lost 8 bases and the J gene lost 4 bases, with 9 bases spanning the gap. The CDR3 sequence is 12 residues long. The time point here: patch test 1, 2 weeks after DPC sensitization. Treatment denoted: therapeutic diphenylcyclopropenone sensitization with weekly scalp DPC. The sample in question was whole blood, obtained in connection with sensitization to the hapten diphenylcyclopropenone (DPC). The source of this sequence is a woman aged 50 to 60 with alopecia areata. Some clones in this sample may be carry-over from other donors' samples. The chain carries TRBV12-3 or TRBV12-4 and TRBJ1-3, with D hard to call. Here the CDR3 reads CASEGLGNTIYF. The CDR3 coding sequence is TGTGCCAGCGAAGGGTTAGGAAACACCATATATTTT.